This is a list of T cell receptor beta chains from one sample in a study of cytomegalovirus exposure and HLA in healthy donors. The protocol was immunoSEQ multiplex PCR, while the TCRdb copy is restricted to in-frame clones and leaves out a portion. The sample shows approximately 300,000 clones, about nine tenths of them seen only once. Input material: PBMCs. The receptor set was obtained from a woman aged 18-29 years in good health and CMV-seronegative. CDR3s include the opening cysteine and the closing phenylalanine or tryptophan. D genes are given only for firm matches. Clone size is stated in some rows and not others, as once, few, many or a class when expanded.

V gene	clone size	J gene	D gene	CDR3 protein	CDR3 DNA
TRBV6-5	NA	TRBJ2-3	NA	CASSYSDYHTDTQYF	TGTGCCAGCAGTTACTCCGACTACCACACAGATACGCAGTATTTT
TRBV5-1	NA	TRBJ1-2	NA	CASSGATDSLIGYTF	TGCGCCAGCAGCGGGGCTACGGACAGTTTGATAGGCTACACCTTC
TRBV14	NA	TRBJ2-5	NA	CASSREADNQETQYF	TGTGCCAGCAGCCGCGAAGCGGATAACCAAGAGACCCAGTACTTC
TRBV5-1	NA	TRBJ2-7	NA	CASKTAGAYEQYF	TGCGCCAGCAAGACCGCAGGGGCGTACGAGCAGTACTTC
TRBV7-9	NA	TRBJ1-1	NA	CASNRDMNTEAFF	TGTGCCAGCAACAGGGACATGAACACTGAAGCTTTCTTT
TRBV18	NA	TRBJ1-4	TRBD1	CASSPLSGQGVEKLFF	TGTGCCAGCTCACCGCTTTCGGGACAGGGGGTTGAAAAACTGTTTTTT
TRBV6-5	NA	TRBJ2-6	NA	CASTQALSGANVLTF	TGTGCCAGCACCCAGGCACTCTCTGGGGCCAACGTCCTGACTTTC
TRBV19	NA	TRBJ2-4	TRBD1	CASSSRQGAGNIQYF	TGTGCCAGTAGTAGTCGACAGGGGGCGGGAAACATTCAGTACTTC
TRBV29-1	NA	TRBJ1-1	TRBD1	CSAGDSLGTGAFF	TGCAGCGCCGGGGACAGCCTGGGGACTGGAGCTTTCTTT
TRBV27	NA	TRBJ2-7	TRBD2	CASRFSGRYEQYF	TGTGCCAGCAGATTTAGCGGGAGGTACGAGCAGTACTTC
TRBV4-1	NA	TRBJ2-7	NA	CASSQDQGVSNYEQYF	TGCGCCAGCAGCCAAGATCAAGGGGTCAGTAACTACGAGCAGTACTTC
TRBV19	NA	TRBJ2-3	NA	CASSIQSGSTDTQYF	TGTGCCAGTAGTATTCAATCGGGTAGCACAGATACGCAGTATTTT
TRBV5-1	NA	TRBJ1-2	NA	CASSVGGVSYGYTF	TGCGCCAGCAGCGTCGGCGGGGTGAGCTATGGCTACACCTTC
TRBV5-1	NA	TRBJ2-3	TRBD2	CASSLGGRASDTQYF	TGCGCCAGCAGCTTGGGAGGGAGGGCCTCCGATACGCAGTATTTT
TRBV9	few	TRBJ2-1	TRBD2	CASSVGTSGIDEQFF	TGTGCCAGCAGCGTAGGGACTAGCGGGATCGATGAGCAGTTCTTC
TRBV7-9	NA	TRBJ1-5	TRBD1	CASSPRDSGQPQHF	TGTGCCAGCAGCCCCCGGGACAGCGGTCAGCCCCAGCATTTT
TRBV5-1	NA	TRBJ2-3	TRBD2	CASSRGLATDTQYF	TGCGCCAGCAGCCGGGGACTAGCGACAGATACGCAGTATTTT